Listed below are T cell receptor beta chains from one sample, sequenced in a study of CD8 T cells in ankylosing spondylitis. TCRdb analysed the 5' RACE reads with MiXCR anew, one entry per CDR3 protein. The repertoire holds 500,000 to 550,000 distinct CDR3 sequences, roughly 13% seen once, with approximately 7% in the top ten. Sequencing input: blood, either unsorted or a sorted T cell fraction (not recorded which). The receptors were sampled from a male donor with ankylosing spondylitis. CDR3s include the opening cysteine and the closing phenylalanine or tryptophan. The D gene is left open where the match is weak. A row's size may be missing; if present it is once, few, many or a size class.

j_gene: TRBJ2-7; v_gene: TRBV20-1; d_gene: TRBD2; abundance: few; CDR3nt: TGCAGTGCTACTTCGACTAGCGGGAGAAACGAGCAGTACTTC; CDR3aa: CSATSTSGRNEQYF
j_gene: TRBJ2-7; v_gene: TRBV5-1; d_gene: .; abundance: many; CDR3nt: TGCGCCAGCAGCTTGTCAGGGGAGAGCTCCTACGAGCAGTACTTC; CDR3aa: CASSLSGESSYEQYF
j_gene: TRBJ1-1; v_gene: TRBV10-3; d_gene: TRBD1; abundance: few; CDR3nt: TGTGCCATCACCCAGACAGGGGAGAACACTGAAGCTTTCTTT; CDR3aa: CAITQTGENTEAFF
j_gene: TRBJ1-3; v_gene: TRBV5-5; d_gene: .; abundance: few; CDR3nt: TGTGCCAGCAGCTTGGAACCCCGGCAGGGAAACACCATATATTTT; CDR3aa: CASSLEPRQGNTIYF
j_gene: TRBJ2-5; v_gene: TRBV27; d_gene: TRBD2; abundance: few; CDR3nt: TGTGCCAGCAGTTCCCCGGGTGCGGGAGAAGAGACCCAGTACTTC; CDR3aa: CASSSPGAGEETQYF
j_gene: TRBJ2-1; v_gene: TRBV4-1; d_gene: .; abundance: .; CDR3nt: TGCGCCAGCAGCCAACCGGGGCGAAACGGCTACAATGAGCAGTTCTTC; CDR3aa: CASSQPGRNGYNEQFF
j_gene: TRBJ1-3; v_gene: TRBV7-9; d_gene: .; abundance: .; CDR3nt: TGTGCCAGCAGTCTACAGGGAATTGGAAACACCATATATTTT; CDR3aa: CASSLQGIGNTIYF
j_gene: TRBJ2-2; v_gene: TRBV7-8; d_gene: .; abundance: many; CDR3nt: TGTGCCAGCAGCTTAGCCACATGGGACGGGGAGCTGTTTTTT; CDR3aa: CASSLATWDGELFF
j_gene: TRBJ1-5; v_gene: TRBV7-9; d_gene: TRBD1; abundance: .; CDR3nt: TGTGCCAGTCAACAGGGGAGCAATCAGCCCCAGCATTTT; CDR3aa: CASQQGSNQPQHF
j_gene: TRBJ2-7; v_gene: TRBV11-2; d_gene: TRBD2; abundance: .; CDR3nt: TGTGCCAGCAGCTTTCTTGGGACTAGCGGGAACGAGCAGTACTTC; CDR3aa: CASSFLGTSGNEQYF
j_gene: TRBJ2-7; v_gene: TRBV25-1; d_gene: TRBD1; abundance: .; CDR3nt: TGTGCCAGCAGTGAATACACGGGGACAGGGGACTACGAGCAGTACTTC; CDR3aa: CASSEYTGTGDYEQYF
j_gene: TRBJ1-2; v_gene: TRBV20-1; d_gene: .; abundance: few; CDR3nt: TGCAGTGCTAGAAGCACAGGGTTCTATGGCTACACCTTC; CDR3aa: CSARSTGFYGYTF
j_gene: TRBJ2-3; v_gene: TRBV10-3; d_gene: TRBD1; abundance: .; CDR3nt: TGTGCCATCAGTAGAACCGGGACAGGGGGGACAGCTACGCAGTATTTT; CDR3aa: CAISRTGTGGTATQYF
j_gene: TRBJ1-6; v_gene: TRBV2; d_gene: .; abundance: .; CDR3nt: TGTGCCAGCAGGGTGTTAAATAATTCACCCCTCCACTTT; CDR3aa: CASRVLNNSPLHF
j_gene: TRBJ1-4; v_gene: TRBV7-9; d_gene: .; abundance: .; CDR3nt: TGTGCCAGCAGCTTAGCTCAAGCGGGCGGTGAAAAACTGTTTTTT; CDR3aa: CASSLAQAGGEKLFF
j_gene: TRBJ1-1; v_gene: TRBV27; d_gene: TRBD1; abundance: few; CDR3nt: TGTGCCAGCAGGGAAATCGGAGACAGGGGGCTATTTATCCCAGAAGCTTTCTTT; CDR3aa: CASREIGDRGLFIPEAFF
j_gene: TRBJ1-4; v_gene: TRBV6-1; d_gene: TRBD1; abundance: few; CDR3nt: TGTGCCAGCCGGGACAGGGGCGAACTTAATGAAAAACTGTTTTTT; CDR3aa: CASRDRGELNEKLFF
j_gene: TRBJ1-4; v_gene: TRBV21-1; d_gene: .; abundance: .; CDR3nt: TGTGCCAGTTCGACAGGGTCTACTCCCGGGACTGAAAAACTGTTTTTT; CDR3aa: CASSTGSTPGTEKLFF
j_gene: TRBJ2-3; v_gene: TRBV7-2; d_gene: .; abundance: many; CDR3nt: TGTGCCAGCAGCTTACTGTCTAGCGGCACAGATACGCAGTATTTT; CDR3aa: CASSLLSSGTDTQYF
j_gene: TRBJ2-1; v_gene: TRBV5-1; d_gene: .; abundance: many; CDR3nt: TGCGCCAGCAGCTTGGGAGGTGTTAATGAGCAGTTCTTC; CDR3aa: CASSLGGVNEQFF
j_gene: TRBJ1-1; v_gene: TRBV11-2; d_gene: .; abundance: few; CDR3nt: TGTGCCAGCAGCATTGGAAGGGGGACTGAAGCTTTCTTT; CDR3aa: CASSIGRGTEAFF
j_gene: TRBJ1-1; v_gene: TRBV30; d_gene: .; abundance: few; CDR3nt: TGTGCCTGGAGTGTGGGTCTTAAGGCTGAAGCTTTCTTT; CDR3aa: CAWSVGLKAEAFF
j_gene: TRBJ1-4; v_gene: TRBV29-1; d_gene: .; abundance: .; CDR3nt: TGCAGCGGGTTCGACAGAAGTAATGAAAAACTGTTTTTT; CDR3aa: CSGFDRSNEKLFF
j_gene: TRBJ1-1; v_gene: TRBV10-3; d_gene: .; abundance: few; CDR3nt: TGTGCCATCATTGCAATCGGGACGACTGAAGCTTTCTTT; CDR3aa: CAIIAIGTTEAFF
j_gene: TRBJ2-1; v_gene: TRBV5-1; d_gene: .; abundance: many; CDR3nt: TGCGCCAGCAGCTTGAGTAGCCCTCTCGTGGATGAGCAGTTCTTC; CDR3aa: CASSLSSPLVDEQFF
j_gene: TRBJ1-1; v_gene: TRBV2; d_gene: .; abundance: .; CDR3nt: TGTGCCAGCGACCCCCGGGGGAATCGAGGCACTGAAGCTTTCTTT; CDR3aa: CASDPRGNRGTEAFF
j_gene: TRBJ2-3; v_gene: TRBV4-1; d_gene: .; abundance: .; CDR3nt: TGCGCCAGCAGCCAACAGCCTGGACAGAGGGCAGATACGCAGTATTTT; CDR3aa: CASSQQPGQRADTQYF
j_gene: TRBJ2-1; v_gene: TRBV7-9; d_gene: TRBD2; abundance: .; CDR3nt: TGTGCCAGCAGCCCGGGACTAGCGGGTATCAATGAGCAGTTCTTC; CDR3aa: CASSPGLAGINEQFF
j_gene: TRBJ2-3; v_gene: TRBV20-1; d_gene: TRBD2; abundance: few; CDR3nt: TGCAGTGCTAGTAGGCCGAAGCGGGGGAGCACAGATACGCAGTATTTT; CDR3aa: CSASRPKRGSTDTQYF
j_gene: TRBJ1-5; v_gene: TRBV3-1; d_gene: .; abundance: few; CDR3nt: TGTGCCAGCAGCCCTAATCCAGCGGATCAGCCCCAGCATTTT; CDR3aa: CASSPNPADQPQHF
j_gene: TRBJ2-3; v_gene: TRBV7-2; d_gene: TRBD2; abundance: few; CDR3nt: TGTGCCAGCAGCTTTGGGCGGGAGGATACGCAGTATTTT; CDR3aa: CASSFGREDTQYF
j_gene: TRBJ2-5; v_gene: TRBV5-1; d_gene: .; abundance: many; CDR3nt: TGCGCCAGCAGCTTGGGAGGGGACCAAGAGACCCAGTACTTC; CDR3aa: CASSLGGDQETQYF
j_gene: TRBJ1-4; v_gene: TRBV6-1; d_gene: .; abundance: .; CDR3nt: TGTGCCAGCATTCGTGGGGTAGGGAGCACGGGTGAAAAACTGTTTTTT; CDR3aa: CASIRGVGSTGEKLFF
j_gene: TRBJ2-7; v_gene: TRBV2; d_gene: TRBD2; abundance: .; CDR3nt: TGTGCCAGCAGTGAAGTGCTAGCGGTAACCTACGAGCAGTACTTC; CDR3aa: CASSEVLAVTYEQYF
j_gene: TRBJ1-2; v_gene: TRBV27; d_gene: TRBD1; abundance: few; CDR3nt: TGTGCCAGCAGTTTAGTTCGGGACAGGGCGAGTAACTATGGCTACACCTTC; CDR3aa: CASSLVRDRASNYGYTF
j_gene: TRBJ1-1; v_gene: TRBV6-1; d_gene: TRBD1; abundance: few; CDR3nt: TGTGCCAGCAGAGACAGGGCGAACACTGAAGCTTTCTTT; CDR3aa: CASRDRANTEAFF
j_gene: TRBJ1-5; v_gene: TRBV12-3/TRBV12-4; d_gene: .; abundance: many; CDR3nt: TGTGCCAGCAGCCCCCATAATCAGCCCCAGCATTTT; CDR3aa: CASSPHNQPQHF
j_gene: TRBJ2-1; v_gene: TRBV15; d_gene: TRBD1; abundance: .; CDR3nt: TGTGCCACCAGTATTCTCGGGACAGGGACGAATGAGCAGTTCTTC; CDR3aa: CATSILGTGTNEQFF
j_gene: TRBJ1-4; v_gene: TRBV5-1; d_gene: TRBD1; abundance: .; CDR3nt: TGCGCCAGCAGCCACCGGGACAGGCAATATGAAAAACTGTTTTTT; CDR3aa: CASSHRDRQYEKLFF
j_gene: TRBJ2-2; v_gene: TRBV24-1; d_gene: .; abundance: many; CDR3nt: TGTGCCACCAGACCCTCGGAACAGAGCACCGGGGAGCTGTTTTTT; CDR3aa: CATRPSEQSTGELFF
j_gene: TRBJ2-3; v_gene: TRBV6-5; d_gene: TRBD2; abundance: few; CDR3nt: TGTGCCAGCAGTTACGGTGCGGGAGGGAGAACAGATACGCAGTATTTT; CDR3aa: CASSYGAGGRTDTQYF
j_gene: TRBJ2-1; v_gene: TRBV9; d_gene: TRBD2; abundance: .; CDR3nt: TGTGCCAGCAGCGTAGCGGGACTAGCGGGAGGCAATGAGCAGTTCTTC; CDR3aa: CASSVAGLAGGNEQFF
j_gene: TRBJ2-1; v_gene: TRBV5-1; d_gene: TRBD2; abundance: few; CDR3nt: TGCGCCAGCAGCCCGGTCCCTAGCGGGAGTACCGATGAGCAGTTCTTC; CDR3aa: CASSPVPSGSTDEQFF
j_gene: TRBJ1-2; v_gene: TRBV6-5; d_gene: TRBD1; abundance: .; CDR3nt: TGTGCCAGCAGTTACCAGGAGGGGGCCTATGGCTACACCTTC; CDR3aa: CASSYQEGAYGYTF
j_gene: TRBJ1-2; v_gene: TRBV7-9; d_gene: .; abundance: few; CDR3nt: TGTGCCAGCAGCGGACTGGCGTCGGCGGTTCATGGCTACACCTTC; CDR3aa: CASSGLASAVHGYTF
j_gene: TRBJ2-1; v_gene: TRBV12-3/TRBV12-4; d_gene: TRBD1; abundance: few; CDR3nt: TGTGCCAGCATCAAAGCCGACCTTAGGGGGCATGAGCAGTTCTTC; CDR3aa: CASIKADLRGHEQFF
j_gene: TRBJ1-2; v_gene: TRBV27; d_gene: .; abundance: many; CDR3nt: TGTGCCAGCAGTTTTGGGGGCGGCTATGGCTACACCTTC; CDR3aa: CASSFGGGYGYTF
j_gene: TRBJ2-1; v_gene: TRBV7-9; d_gene: .; abundance: many; CDR3nt: TGTGCCAGCAGCTGGTCAGGGGAAAATGAGCAGTTCTTC; CDR3aa: CASSWSGENEQFF
j_gene: TRBJ1-5; v_gene: TRBV12-3/TRBV12-4; d_gene: TRBD1; abundance: .; CDR3nt: TGTGCCAGCAGACAAACAGGGGCGGGTCAGCCCCAGCATTTT; CDR3aa: CASRQTGAGQPQHF
j_gene: TRBJ1-1; v_gene: TRBV15; d_gene: TRBD1; abundance: .; CDR3nt: TGTGCCACCAGCGGCCGGGACAGGGGGAACACTGAAGCTTTCTTT; CDR3aa: CATSGRDRGNTEAFF
j_gene: TRBJ1-2; v_gene: TRBV6-5; d_gene: TRBD1; abundance: few; CDR3nt: TGTGCCAGCAGTTACCGCGGACAGGGGGCGCTTGGCTACACCTTC; CDR3aa: CASSYRGQGALGYTF
j_gene: TRBJ1-5; v_gene: TRBV10-3; d_gene: .; abundance: few; CDR3nt: TGTGCCATCAGTGAGTCGACTCGGATCAACCAGCATTTT; CDR3aa: CAISESTRINQHF
j_gene: TRBJ1-5; v_gene: TRBV7-8; d_gene: .; abundance: few; CDR3nt: TGTGCCAGCAGCTTAGCCATTAGCAATCAGCCCCAGCATTTT; CDR3aa: CASSLAISNQPQHF
j_gene: TRBJ2-2; v_gene: TRBV2; d_gene: .; abundance: many; CDR3nt: TGTGCCAGCAGTGAACAGGGCAGCGGGGAGCTGTTTTTT; CDR3aa: CASSEQGSGELFF
j_gene: TRBJ1-1; v_gene: TRBV20-1; d_gene: TRBD1; abundance: .; CDR3nt: TGCAGTGCTAGAGATGCGGAACGACAGGGAGCTATCACTGAAGCTTTCTTT; CDR3aa: CSARDAERQGAITEAFF
j_gene: TRBJ2-2; v_gene: TRBV29-1; d_gene: .; abundance: .; CDR3nt: TGCAGCGCCGGGGCAGGGCCGAAGGACGGGGAGCTGTTTTTT; CDR3aa: CSAGAGPKDGELFF